The rows below give T cell receptor beta chains drawn from one sample of a study of monozygotic twins with inflammatory bowel disease. TCRdb re-called the 5' RACE reads and gives one entry per CDR3 protein, without DNA. The table lists 150,000 to 200,000 distinct CDR3 sequences, with around 6.8% in the top ten. The material sequenced was blood. These TCRs come from a human donor with ulcerative colitis or Crohn's disease, or a healthy co-twin of an affected twin (not recorded which). The CDR3 runs from the conserved cysteine through the conserved F or W. Fields, in order: J gene, V gene, CDR3 protein.

j_gene: TRBJ1-1
v_gene: TRBV7-8
CDR3aa: CASSSPPQPNTEAFF

j_gene: TRBJ2-1
v_gene: TRBV27
CDR3aa: CASSLYNEQFF

j_gene: TRBJ1-1
v_gene: TRBV19
CDR3aa: CASSMKGWDSRTEAFF

j_gene: TRBJ2-2
v_gene: TRBV10-3
CDR3aa: CAIRRTGLEELFF

j_gene: TRBJ1-3
v_gene: TRBV20-1
CDR3aa: CSASTGQARGGDTIYF

j_gene: TRBJ2-1
v_gene: TRBV24-1
CDR3aa: CATSKGGNEQFF

j_gene: TRBJ2-2
v_gene: TRBV7-8
CDR3aa: CASSLELALTGELFF

j_gene: TRBJ2-1
v_gene: TRBV30
CDR3aa: CAWSPWGGNEQFF

j_gene: TRBJ1-3
v_gene: TRBV9
CDR3aa: CASQTASSGNTIYF

j_gene: TRBJ2-2
v_gene: TRBV27
CDR3aa: CASSKASTGELFF

j_gene: TRBJ1-1
v_gene: TRBV29-1
CDR3aa: CSVNAGGAPTEAFF

j_gene: TRBJ2-5
v_gene: TRBV27
CDR3aa: CASSPHRGPQETQYF

j_gene: TRBJ1-6
v_gene: TRBV7-9
CDR3aa: CASSPLGRGSNSPLHF

j_gene: TRBJ2-7
v_gene: TRBV13
CDR3aa: CASSRGLAGGRDYEQYF

j_gene: TRBJ1-5
v_gene: TRBV28
CDR3aa: CASSSPPGQGPIPSQHF

j_gene: TRBJ1-6
v_gene: TRBV20-1
CDR3aa: CSARDTNNSPLHF

j_gene: TRBJ2-2
v_gene: TRBV25-1
CDR3aa: CASSEGWISGRAGNTGELFF

j_gene: TRBJ1-2
v_gene: TRBV27
CDR3aa: CASSPRSWGSGDDGYTF

j_gene: TRBJ2-3
v_gene: TRBV4-2
CDR3aa: CASSQRLSGGIIDTQYF

j_gene: TRBJ2-3
v_gene: TRBV20-1
CDR3aa: CSAPVGDSTDTQYF

j_gene: TRBJ2-5
v_gene: TRBV20-1
CDR3aa: CSASLVGETQYF

j_gene: TRBJ1-5
v_gene: TRBV7-2
CDR3aa: CASSPGSHSPNQPQHF

j_gene: TRBJ1-2
v_gene: TRBV13
CDR3aa: CASSLGTFYGYTF

j_gene: TRBJ2-7
v_gene: TRBV28
CDR3aa: CASSARDRALYEQYF

j_gene: TRBJ2-1
v_gene: TRBV28
CDR3aa: CASSLENNEQFF

j_gene: TRBJ1-1
v_gene: TRBV5-1
CDR3aa: CASSIGPGGEGTEAFF

j_gene: TRBJ2-3
v_gene: TRBV7-9
CDR3aa: CASSEGLATSTDTQYF

j_gene: TRBJ1-1
v_gene: TRBV29-1
CDR3aa: CSVEGVGNTEAFF

j_gene: TRBJ1-1
v_gene: TRBV20-1
CDR3aa: CSAPTGLTAEAFF

j_gene: TRBJ2-1
v_gene: TRBV5-1
CDR3aa: CASSQAADNEQFF

j_gene: TRBJ2-5
v_gene: TRBV27
CDR3aa: CASSSAGAQETQYF

j_gene: TRBJ2-7
v_gene: TRBV27
CDR3aa: CASSFLHDYKQYF

j_gene: TRBJ1-1
v_gene: TRBV5-4
CDR3aa: CASSLGVENTEAFF

j_gene: TRBJ1-1
v_gene: TRBV11-3
CDR3aa: CASSLGAGARQAEAFF

j_gene: TRBJ1-5
v_gene: TRBV12-3/TRBV12-4
CDR3aa: CASRRQGINQPQHF

j_gene: TRBJ2-3
v_gene: TRBV7-2
CDR3aa: CASSPSHTSDTQYF

j_gene: TRBJ2-3
v_gene: TRBV28
CDR3aa: CASSSFGGTAIMDTQYF

j_gene: TRBJ1-4
v_gene: TRBV20-1
CDR3aa: CSASRGINEKLFF

j_gene: TRBJ1-2
v_gene: TRBV28
CDR3aa: CASSIGTAVWASSYTF

j_gene: TRBJ1-4
v_gene: TRBV6-5
CDR3aa: CASSYRPLSEKLFF

j_gene: TRBJ1-2
v_gene: TRBV2
CDR3aa: CASSGTGDYGYTF

j_gene: TRBJ2-1
v_gene: TRBV4-3
CDR3aa: CASSQEWSSGGAYNEQFF

j_gene: TRBJ2-5
v_gene: TRBV6-6
CDR3aa: CASRLTGDQETQYF

j_gene: TRBJ2-1
v_gene: TRBV7-9
CDR3aa: CASSFLGEGNEQFF

j_gene: TRBJ1-6
v_gene: TRBV7-9
CDR3aa: CASSIDRGGGYNSPLHF

j_gene: TRBJ2-7
v_gene: TRBV5-4
CDR3aa: CASGLAGGREQYF

j_gene: TRBJ2-3
v_gene: TRBV4-2
CDR3aa: CASRPGQGTSGIFTDTQYF

j_gene: TRBJ2-5
v_gene: TRBV5-6
CDR3aa: CASSPRWDRVQETQYF

j_gene: TRBJ2-3
v_gene: TRBV18
CDR3aa: CASSFLPDGPWHTQYF

j_gene: TRBJ1-4
v_gene: TRBV4-2
CDR3aa: CASSVQPNEKLFF

j_gene: TRBJ2-2
v_gene: TRBV5-5
CDR3aa: CASSLVLRDNTGELFF

j_gene: TRBJ1-4
v_gene: TRBV6-5
CDR3aa: CASSYEDRPAGKLFF

j_gene: TRBJ1-2
v_gene: TRBV12-3/TRBV12-4
CDR3aa: CASRLTTGDGYTF

j_gene: TRBJ2-2
v_gene: TRBV6-1
CDR3aa: CASRPPGQGFGNTGELFF